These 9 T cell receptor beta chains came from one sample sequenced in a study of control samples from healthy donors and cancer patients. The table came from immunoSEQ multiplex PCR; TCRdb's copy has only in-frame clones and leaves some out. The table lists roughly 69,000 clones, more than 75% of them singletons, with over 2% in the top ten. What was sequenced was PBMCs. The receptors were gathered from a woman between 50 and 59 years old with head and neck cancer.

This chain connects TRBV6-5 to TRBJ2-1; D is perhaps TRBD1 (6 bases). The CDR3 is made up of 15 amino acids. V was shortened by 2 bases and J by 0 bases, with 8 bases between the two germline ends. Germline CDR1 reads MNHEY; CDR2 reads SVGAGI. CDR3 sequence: CASSYTDSSYNEQFF. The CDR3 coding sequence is TGTGCCAGCAGTTACACGGACAGCTCCTACAATGAGCAGTTCTTC.

The CDR3 spells CASSPGLAGGPREQFF. The CDR3 bases are TGTGCCAGCAGCCCGGGACTAGCGGGGGGGCCTCGGGAGCAGTTCTTC. This chain uses TRBV7-6 with TRBJ2-1, with 16 bases that match TRBD2. Unmatched junction bases numbered 8, after V lost 5 bases and J lost 10 bases. The CDR3 consists of 16 residues. Germline V gene data show CDR1 as SGHVS and CDR2 as FNYEAQ.

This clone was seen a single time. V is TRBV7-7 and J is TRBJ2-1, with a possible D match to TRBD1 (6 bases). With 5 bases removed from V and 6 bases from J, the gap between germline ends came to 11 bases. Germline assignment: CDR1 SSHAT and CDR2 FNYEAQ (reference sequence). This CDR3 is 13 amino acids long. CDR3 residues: CASSTTGINEQFF. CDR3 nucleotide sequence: TGTGCCAGCAGCACTACAGGGATCAATGAGCAGTTCTTC. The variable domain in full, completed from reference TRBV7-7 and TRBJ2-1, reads GAGVSQSPRYKVTKRGQDVTLRCDPISSHATLYWYQQALGQGPEFLTYFNYEAQPDKSGLPSDRFSAERPEGSISTLTIQRTEQRDSAMYRCASSTTGINEQFFGPGTRLTVL.

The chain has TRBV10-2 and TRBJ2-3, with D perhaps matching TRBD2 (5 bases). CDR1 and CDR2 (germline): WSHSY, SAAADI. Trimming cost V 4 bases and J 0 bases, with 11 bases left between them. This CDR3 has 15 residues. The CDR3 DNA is TGCGCCAGCAGTGGCCCCGGCGGGAGCACAGATACGCAGTATTTT. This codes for CASSGPGGSTDTQYF.

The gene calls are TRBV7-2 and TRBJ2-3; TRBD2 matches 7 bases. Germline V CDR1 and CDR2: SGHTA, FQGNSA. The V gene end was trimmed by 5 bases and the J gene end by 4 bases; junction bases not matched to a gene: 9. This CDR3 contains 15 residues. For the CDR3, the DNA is TGTGCCAGCAGCGGCCTGGGGAGGGGAGCAGATACGCAGTATTTT. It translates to CASSGLGRGADTQYF.

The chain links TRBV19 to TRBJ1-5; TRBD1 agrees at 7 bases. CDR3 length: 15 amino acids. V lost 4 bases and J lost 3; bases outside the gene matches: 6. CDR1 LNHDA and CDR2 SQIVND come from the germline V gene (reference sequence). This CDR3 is CASSNTGASNQPQHF. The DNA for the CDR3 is TGTGCCAGTAGTAACACAGGGGCTTCCAATCAGCCCCAGCATTTT.

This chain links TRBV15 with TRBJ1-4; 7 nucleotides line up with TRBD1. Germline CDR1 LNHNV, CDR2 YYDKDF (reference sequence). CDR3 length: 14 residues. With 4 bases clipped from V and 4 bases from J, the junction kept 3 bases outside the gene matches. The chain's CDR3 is CATSTGQFNEKLFF. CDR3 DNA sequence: TGTGCCACCAGCACGGGACAGTTTAATGAAAAACTGTTTTTT.

Here the CDR3 DNA reads TGTGCCAGCAGCCTAGAGTACAATGAGCAGTTCTTC. Translation gives CASSLEYNEQFF. The chain links TRBV5-4 to TRBJ2-1; D is unresolved. Germline CDR1 SGHNT, CDR2 YYREEE (reference sequence). The CDR3 consists of 12 residues. V shed 4 bases and J shed 4 bases, with 6 bases lying between them.

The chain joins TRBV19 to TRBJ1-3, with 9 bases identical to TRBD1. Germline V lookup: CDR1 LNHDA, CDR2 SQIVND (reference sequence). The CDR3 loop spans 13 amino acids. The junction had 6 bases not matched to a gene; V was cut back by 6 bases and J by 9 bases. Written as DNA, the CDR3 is TGTGCCAGTAGACTGGGACAGGGCAGCACCATATATTTT. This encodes CASRLGQGSTIYF.